This T cell receptor beta chain was documented in a study of CXCR3-negative and CXCR3-positive naive CD8 T cells. The germline V gene encodes CDR1 SGHVS and CDR2 FQNEAQ. The CDR3 has 15 residues. Regarding this clonotype: The antigen remains unidentified.

Study-wide results and caveats: Naive CXCR3-positive and CXCR3-negative cells shared TRBV-TRBJ usage; memory cells diverged. Comparably high diversity marked both naive subsets, whereas memory CD8+ cells had much lower diversity.

Via 5' RACE with UMI labels, TRB cDNA libraries were prepared. TCRdb reanalyzed the 5' RACE reads and collapses them to one entry per CDR3 protein, without DNA. The sample features tens of thousands of distinct CDR3 sequences, with roughly 10% in its top ten. Sequenced sample: memory CD8+ T cells from blood. The J gene is TRBJ2-5, the V gene TRBV7-8. The sequence derives from a human donor in good health. Some clones in this sample may be carry-over from other donors' samples. CDR3 sequence reads: CASSLTRTVRETQYF.